Here is one T cell receptor (beta chain) with its context. This specimen belongs to a study of T cell changes during pregnancy in multiple sclerosis. In germline, CDR1 is LGHNA, CDR2 YSLEER. V was pared by 4 bases and J by 6 bases, with 12 bases between. The CDR3 totals 14 residues. The data were produced by immunoSEQ multiplex PCR, yet TCRdb's version contains in-frame clones alone and is incomplete. The data show 45,000 to 75,000 clones, with 80% to 95% seen just once and around 0.85% held by the top ten. The chain carries TRBV4-3 and TRBJ2-2, with D possibly TRBD2 on 6 matching bases. The source material was peripheral blood, sampled in the first trimester of pregnancy. The sequence derives from a female donor with multiple sclerosis, enrolled in a pregnancy study. DNA of the CDR3: TGCGCCAGCAGCCTAGGATCGGGGGCCGGGGAGCTGTTTTTT. Translating gives CASSLGSGAGELFF.